The 3 T cell receptor beta chains below were found in one sample sequenced in a study of shared clonotypes between healthy human individuals. Only in-frame clones appear in the TCRdb table, and some are missing; sequencing was by immunoSEQ multiplex PCR. The sample lists 760,000 or so clones; about 96% were seen once. Naive CD8 cells comprised CD45RO-negative, CCR7-positively selected cells, excluding terminally differentiated effector memory CD45RA+ cells. Sample: naive CD8+ T cells sorted from blood. Receptor source: a man aged 25-45 years in good health.

The chain joins TRBV4-1 to TRBJ2-3; D is uncertain. This CDR3 has 14 amino acids. V was shortened by 5 bases and J by 1 base, with 10 bases between the two germline ends. Germline lookup yields CDR1 MGHRA and CDR2 YSYEKL. The CDR3 sequence: CASSFGLGTDTQYF. The CDR3 DNA follows: TGCGCCAGCAGCTTTGGGCTGGGCACAGATACGCAGTATTTT.

The table lists this clone with a count of one. The chain uses TRBV5-1 and TRBJ1-1, with D unresolved. Germline lookup yields CDR1 SGHRS and CDR2 YFSETQ. The CDR3 is 16 amino acids. Deletions cut 0 bases from V and 0 bases from J, with 12 bases between. CDR3 coding DNA: TGCGCCAGCAGCTTGGCTTTGGGCAGCTTGAACACTGAAGCTTTCTTT. This encodes CASSLALGSLNTEAFF.

The V gene is TRBV14, the J gene TRBJ1-2; D gene uncertain. There are 12 residues in the CDR3. CDR1 and CDR2 from the germline V gene are SGHDN and FVKESK. V was shortened by 7 bases and J by 8 bases, with 14 bases between the two germline ends. The CDR3 DNA is TGTGCCAGCATGGGCCCGAACGAGGGCTACACCTTC. It codes for CASMGPNEGYTF.